This TCR beta chain was retrieved from a study of CD8+ T cells in alopecia areata. RNA was extracted and reverse transcribed into cDNA as the sequencing template. Assay used: immunoSEQ multiplex PCR; TCRdb lists only in-frame clones, some missing. The repertoire includes about 100,000 clones, approximately 59% of them detected once, and 20% to 25% sits in the top ten. The CDR3 runs 14 residues. CDR1 is MNHEY and CDR2 is SMNVEV in the germline V gene (reference sequence). V lost 6 bases, J lost 4 bases, and 8 bases stayed unmatched. Material for sequencing was CD8+ T cells sorted from blood. This clonotype was sampled from a human donor in good health. V usage is TRBV27 and J usage is TRBJ1-1; 7 bases are shared with TRBD1. For the CDR3, the DNA is TGTGCCAGCAGCATGAGGCAGGGGGTCACTGAAGCTTTCTTT. This codes for CASSMRQGVTEAFF.